This T cell receptor (beta chain) was identified during a study of vaccination and CD4 T cells after COVID-19. Across the whole study: Six males and four females constituted the convalescent cohort, two of whom were Hispanic.

The sample's treatment: approximately 10-day PBMC culture with coronavirus spike peptide pools or control peptides (ViraFEST assay). An unexposed donor provided the CD4+ T cells, which were collected before the COVID-19 pandemic (2011-2018). The assay that was used to sequence DNA from cultured CD4+ T cells was the Oncomine TCR Beta short-read assay. Each CDR3 protein is one row after TCRdb ran MiXCR on the PCR reads. The sample shows fewer than 3,000 distinct CDR3 sequences, 26% of them seen only once. On this clonotype itself: Its antigen remains unidentified.

The CDR3 runs 15 residues. The V and J ends lost 6 bases and 4 bases, in that order; junction bases with no gene match: 9. CDR1 MNHNS and CDR2 SASEGT come from the germline V gene. This sequence joins TRBV6-1 and TRBJ1-1; 9 bases are a match to TRBD1. Material for sequencing was CD4+ T cells from blood, cultured in vitro. This clonotype originated in a human donor in good health. In DNA form, the CDR3 reads TGTGCCAGCAGAAGGACAGGGGCGCGGGGCACTGAAGCTTTCTTT. Protein product: CASRRTGARGTEAFF.